This entry describes one T cell receptor beta chain. CDR1 is MNHEY, CDR2 SVGAGI, per germline. Trimming cost V 7 bases and J 0 bases, with 12 bases left between them. The CDR3 sequence is 14 residues long. The data derive from a study of identifying expanded T cells in peripheral blood. TCRdb's table, derived via immunoSEQ multiplex PCR, lists solely in-frame clones and lacks some. The repertoire holds some 100,000 clones, with about 87% as singletons. No infections or other immune events were documented during collection. The sample consisted of blood. This sequence was found in a person aged 18-70 years in good health. This chain joins TRBV6-5 and TRBJ1-1; D unclear. This CDR3 is CASTYAPMNTEAFF. In nucleotides, the CDR3 is TGTGCCAGCACCTACGCCCCTATGAACACTGAAGCTTTCTTT.